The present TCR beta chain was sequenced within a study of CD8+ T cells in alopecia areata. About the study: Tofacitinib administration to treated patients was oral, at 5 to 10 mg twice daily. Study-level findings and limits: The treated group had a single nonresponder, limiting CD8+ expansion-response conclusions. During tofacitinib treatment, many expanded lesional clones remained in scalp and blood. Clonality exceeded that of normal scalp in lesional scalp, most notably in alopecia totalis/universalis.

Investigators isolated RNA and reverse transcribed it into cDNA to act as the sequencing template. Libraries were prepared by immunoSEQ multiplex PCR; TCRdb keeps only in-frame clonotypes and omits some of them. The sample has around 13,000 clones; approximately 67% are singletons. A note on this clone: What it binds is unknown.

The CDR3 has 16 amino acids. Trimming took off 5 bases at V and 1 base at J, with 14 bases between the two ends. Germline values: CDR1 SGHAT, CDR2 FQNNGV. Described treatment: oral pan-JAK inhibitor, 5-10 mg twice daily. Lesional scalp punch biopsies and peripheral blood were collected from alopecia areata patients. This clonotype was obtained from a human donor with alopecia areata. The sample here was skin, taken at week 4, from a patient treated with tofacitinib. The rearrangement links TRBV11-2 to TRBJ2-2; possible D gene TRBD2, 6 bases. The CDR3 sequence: CASSPRGRLNTGELFF. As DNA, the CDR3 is TGTGCCAGCAGCCCCCGGGGGAGGCTGAACACCGGGGAGCTGTTTTTT.